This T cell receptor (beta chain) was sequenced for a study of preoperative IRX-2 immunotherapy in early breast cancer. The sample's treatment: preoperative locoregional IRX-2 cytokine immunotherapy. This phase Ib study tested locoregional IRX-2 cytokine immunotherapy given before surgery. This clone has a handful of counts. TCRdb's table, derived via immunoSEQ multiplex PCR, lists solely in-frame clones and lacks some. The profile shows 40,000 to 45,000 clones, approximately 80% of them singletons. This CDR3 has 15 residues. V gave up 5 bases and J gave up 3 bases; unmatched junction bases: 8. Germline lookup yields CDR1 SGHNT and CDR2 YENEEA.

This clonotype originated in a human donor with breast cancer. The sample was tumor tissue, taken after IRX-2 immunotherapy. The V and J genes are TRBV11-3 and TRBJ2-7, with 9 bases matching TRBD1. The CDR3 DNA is TGTGCCAGCAGCCCGGGACAGGGAGTTAGCTACGAGCAGTACTTC. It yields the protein CASSPGQGVSYEQYF.